What follows are 9 T cell receptor beta chains derived from one specimen sequenced in a study of blood T cell repertoires in COVID-19 (dated by TCRdb to the early 2020s). Receptors were amplified or captured by the immunoSEQ multiplex PCR assay. The clones in this table, taken by TCRdb from immuneACCESS, are in-frame only. Not every clone is retained; where verified, under half of the shortfall comes from an unresolved V gene, and the cause of the rest is unknown. Here the sample has about 130,000 clones; around nine tenths occur a single time. Jointly, the top ten make up less than 2.5% of the sample. The specimen sequenced was PBMCs or T cells enriched from blood (not recorded which). The receptors here all came from a woman between 50 and 59 years old who had recovered from COVID-19.

This clone was counted a few times. V gene TRBV19 combines with J gene TRBJ1-5; 7 nucleotides agree with TRBD1. The CDR3 consists of 13 residues. The V segment lost 10 bases and the J segment 2 bases; nucleotides outside the gene matches: 5. CDR1 is LNHDA and CDR2 is SQIVND in the germline V gene (reference sequence). CDR3 amino acids: CATSGGGNQPQHF. DNA for the CDR3: TGTGCCACCTCAGGGGGAGGCAATCAGCCCCAGCATTTT. Complete variable domain (other parts from reference TRBV19 and TRBJ1-5): DGGITQSPKYLFRKEGQNVTLSCEQNLNHDAMYWYRQDPGQGLRLIYYSQIVNDFQKGDIAEGYSVSREKKESFPLTVTSAQKNPTAFYLCATSGGGNQPQHFGDGTRLSIL.

The rearrangement links TRBV9 to TRBJ1-6, with D tentatively TRBD1 (6 bases). The CDR3 runs 14 residues. With 0 bases removed from V and 7 bases from J, the gap between germline ends came to 8 bases. The V gene's germline CDR1 is SGDLS and CDR2 YYNGEE. The CDR3 DNA reads as TGTGCCAGCAGCGTAGGGGACACGAATTCACCCCTCCACTTT. Amino acids: CASSVGDTNSPLHF.

This chain uses TRBV12-3 or TRBV12-4 with TRBJ2-7; TRBD1 matches at 7 bases. V shed 5 bases, J shed 0 bases, and the junction held 1 base outside the gene matches. The CDR3 sequence is 13 residues long. The CDR3 DNA is TGTGCCAGCAGTGGGGACAGCTCCTACGAGCAGTACTTC. It yields the protein CASSGDSSYEQYF.

The chain recombines TRBV3-1 (or the pseudogene TRBV3-2) with TRBJ2-4; no reliable D call. The CDR3 consists of 13 residues. Trimming removed 0 bases at V and 11 bases at J, with 11 bases between. The germline V gene encodes CDR1 LGHDT and CDR2 YNNKEL (reference sequence). In DNA form, the CDR3 reads TGTGCCAGCAGCCAAGATACCTCGGTCGTTCAGTACTTC. This encodes CASSQDTSVVQYF.

There are a few counts of this clone. V gene TRBV27 combines with J gene TRBJ2-1; the match to TRBD2 covers 11 bases. The V and J ends lost 6 bases and 13 bases, in that order; junction bases with no gene match: 11. CDR1 and CDR2 from the germline V gene are MNHEY and SMNVEV (reference sequence). The CDR3 has 14 residues. Here the CDR3 DNA reads TGTGCCAGCAGCCGCCTTAGCGGGGGGGCTTTTCAGTTCTTC. This encodes CASSRLSGGAFQFF.

The chain recombines TRBV19 with TRBJ1-6, with D possibly TRBD1 on 5 matching bases. The germline V gene has CDR1 LNHDA and CDR2 SQIVND (reference sequence). This CDR3 is 16 amino acids long. Trimming stripped 0 bases from V and 6 bases from J, with 12 bases between. The CDR3 bases are TGTGCCAGTAGTATAGACCTACAGGCTTCTAATTCACCCCTCCACTTT. As protein: CASSIDLQASNSPLHF.

The chain combines TRBV3-1 (or the pseudogene TRBV3-2) with TRBJ2-7; 7 nucleotides line up with TRBD1. The V and J ends lost 4 bases and 4 bases, in that order; junction bases with no gene match: 10. CDR3 length: 15 amino acids. Germline CDR1 and CDR2: LGHDT and YNNKEL (reference sequence). The CDR3 sequence: CASSLGTVLSYEQYF. CDR3 nucleotide sequence: TGTGCCAGCAGCCTCGGGACAGTGCTCTCATACGAGCAGTACTTC.

This rearrangement joins TRBV20-1 to TRBJ1-6; D not certain. This CDR3 spans 15 amino acids. Trimming cost V 3 bases and J 8 bases, with 17 bases left between them. Germline V gene lookup returns CDR1 DFQATT and CDR2 SNEGSKA (reference sequence). The CDR3 sequence is CSASGDYSYDSPLHF. As DNA, the CDR3 is TGCAGTGCTAGTGGAGATTACAGTTACGATTCACCCCTCCACTTT.

The J gene is TRBJ2-7, the V gene TRBV5-1; 7 nucleotides match TRBD1. With 4 bases clipped from V and 1 base from J, the junction kept 2 bases outside the gene matches. Looked up from germline, CDR1 is SGHRS and CDR2 is YFSETQ. This CDR3 contains 13 residues. The CDR3 DNA reads TGCGCCAGCAGCATGGGACAGTCCTACGAGCAGTACTTC. Translated, it gives CASSMGQSYEQYF.